This TCR beta chain was sequenced for a study of blood T cell repertoires in COVID-19. As for the study in general: In each case, the material was cDNA or gDNA derived from T cells, B-cell-depleted T cells, or PBMCs.

TCRdb's copy holds only in-frame clones and misses some; the assay was immunoSEQ multiplex PCR. The sample has about 200,000 clones, roughly nine tenths seen once. Trimming took off 6 bases at V and 10 bases at J, with 13 bases between the two ends. Germline loops: CDR1 SGHAT, CDR2 FQNNGV. This CDR3 has 12 residues. The TCR originated in a man in his forties or fifties with acute or convalescent COVID-19. V and J are TRBV11-2 and TRBJ2-1; D might be TRBD1 (6 bases). Sequencing was done on a sample of peripheral blood. This chain's CDR3 is CASSRTGTEQFF. CDR3 in DNA: TGTGCCAGCAGTCGAACCGGGACAGAGCAGTTCTTC.